This is a list of T cell receptor beta chains from one sample in a study of shared clonotypes between healthy human individuals. Only in-frame clones appear in the TCRdb table, and some are missing; sequencing was by immunoSEQ multiplex PCR. Among 2 million to 2.5 million clones listed, over 85% were seen once. Sequenced: naive CD4+ T cells from PBMCs. Receptors were obtained from a man between 18 and 29 years old in good health. Some clones in this sample may be carry-over from other donors' samples. CDR3s include the opening cysteine and the closing phenylalanine or tryptophan. Each record gives: clone size, J gene, V gene, D gene, CDR3 protein, CDR3 DNA. A D gene is named only where the DNA matches it firmly. Size tells how often a clone was seen (once, few, many) or the class of an expanded clone, and some rows leave it out.

clone_size: -
j_call: TRBJ1-5
v_call: TRBV11-3
d_call: -
cdr3_aa: CASNKLGTFGDSSNQPQHF
cdr3_nt: TGTGCCAGCAATAAATTGGGGACATTCGGGGATAGCAGCAATCAGCCCCAGCATTTT

clone_size: -
j_call: TRBJ2-1
v_call: TRBV28
d_call: TRBD1
cdr3_aa: CASSQGGRASYNEQFF
cdr3_nt: TGTGCCAGCAGCCAAGGGGGCAGGGCTTCCTACAATGAGCAGTTCTTC

clone_size: -
j_call: TRBJ2-7
v_call: TRBV28
d_call: -
cdr3_aa: CASSPPASAHEQYF
cdr3_nt: TGTGCCAGCAGTCCCCCGGCTAGCGCCCACGAGCAGTACTTC

clone_size: -
j_call: TRBJ2-3
v_call: TRBV29-1
d_call: TRBD2
cdr3_aa: CSVAGRASTDTQYF
cdr3_nt: TGCAGCGTTGCCGGGAGGGCCAGCACAGATACGCAGTATTTT

clone_size: -
j_call: TRBJ1-5
v_call: TRBV30
d_call: -
cdr3_aa: CAWRGNQPQHF
cdr3_nt: TGTGCCTGGAGGGGCAATCAGCCCCAGCATTTT

clone_size: once
j_call: TRBJ1-4
v_call: TRBV5-8
d_call: -
cdr3_aa: CASSLFRQDDEKLFF
cdr3_nt: TGTGCCAGCAGCTTGTTTAGACAGGACGATGAAAAACTGTTTTTT

clone_size: -
j_call: TRBJ2-5
v_call: TRBV5-4
d_call: TRBD2
cdr3_aa: CASSFGGGYQETQYF
cdr3_nt: TGTGCCAGCAGCTTCGGCGGGGGGTACCAAGAGACCCAGTACTTC

clone_size: -
j_call: TRBJ2-1
v_call: TRBV5-8
d_call: -
cdr3_aa: CASSNYPNNEQFF
cdr3_nt: TGTGCCAGCAGCAACTACCCGAACAATGAGCAGTTCTTC

clone_size: -
j_call: TRBJ2-3
v_call: TRBV5-6
d_call: -
cdr3_aa: CASSLGGTSTDTQYF
cdr3_nt: TGTGCCAGCAGCTTGGGCGGGACCTCCACAGATACGCAGTATTTT

clone_size: -
j_call: TRBJ2-5
v_call: TRBV28
d_call: -
cdr3_aa: CASKKMRTAHQETQYF
cdr3_nt: TGTGCCAGCAAAAAGATGAGGACAGCGCATCAGGAGACCCAGTACTTC

clone_size: few
j_call: TRBJ2-1
v_call: TRBV7-2
d_call: TRBD2
cdr3_aa: CASSLVSGGGEQFF
cdr3_nt: TGTGCCAGCAGCTTAGTTAGCGGGGGCGGGGAGCAGTTCTTC

clone_size: few
j_call: TRBJ1-3
v_call: TRBV6-5
d_call: -
cdr3_aa: CASSYSISGDTIYF
cdr3_nt: TGTGCCAGCAGTTACTCGATTAGTGGAGACACCATATATTTT

clone_size: -
j_call: TRBJ2-2
v_call: TRBV4-1
d_call: -
cdr3_aa: CASRTGVGTGELFF
cdr3_nt: TGCGCCAGCAGGACGGGAGTAGGCACCGGGGAGCTGTTTTTT

clone_size: -
j_call: TRBJ1-5
v_call: TRBV19
d_call: -
cdr3_aa: CASSRSREGTNQPQHF
cdr3_nt: TGTGCCAGTAGTAGATCGAGAGAGGGCACTAATCAGCCCCAGCATTTT

clone_size: -
j_call: TRBJ1-1
v_call: TRBV11-2
d_call: -
cdr3_aa: CASSSHRLGAAEAFF
cdr3_nt: TGTGCCAGCAGCTCCCACAGGCTTGGGGCCGCTGAAGCTTTCTTT

clone_size: -
j_call: TRBJ1-5
v_call: TRBV2
d_call: -
cdr3_aa: CASSGGEDQPQHF
cdr3_nt: TGTGCCAGCAGTGGAGGGGAAGATCAGCCCCAGCATTTT

clone_size: -
j_call: TRBJ2-5
v_call: TRBV27
d_call: -
cdr3_aa: CASRPWGAEETQYF
cdr3_nt: TGTGCCAGCAGACCTTGGGGGGCGGAAGAGACCCAGTACTTC

clone_size: -
j_call: TRBJ1-2
v_call: TRBV30
d_call: -
cdr3_aa: CAWSVPGGGYTF
cdr3_nt: TGTGCCTGGAGTGTACCTGGGGGTGGCTACACCTTC

clone_size: once
j_call: TRBJ1-1
v_call: TRBV9
d_call: TRBD1
cdr3_aa: CARGQGLSTEAFF
cdr3_nt: TGTGCCAGAGGACAGGGGCTGAGCACTGAAGCTTTCTTT

clone_size: -
j_call: TRBJ1-1
v_call: TRBV7-2
d_call: -
cdr3_aa: CASSQRTGISTEAFF
cdr3_nt: TGTGCCAGCAGCCAAAGAACAGGGATTTCTACTGAAGCTTTCTTT

clone_size: -
j_call: TRBJ2-1
v_call: TRBV9
d_call: -
cdr3_aa: CASSARGSENSYNEQFF
cdr3_nt: TGTGCCAGCAGCGCCAGGGGTTCAGAGAACTCCTACAATGAGCAGTTCTTC

clone_size: -
j_call: TRBJ1-2
v_call: TRBV20-1
d_call: -
cdr3_aa: CMGHREIGYTF
cdr3_nt: TGCATGGGGCACAGGGAGATTGGCTACACCTTC

clone_size: -
j_call: TRBJ2-5
v_call: TRBV4-2
d_call: -
cdr3_aa: CASSPYAYIGGGETQYF
cdr3_nt: TGTGCCAGCAGCCCATATGCTTACATTGGGGGAGGAGAGACCCAGTACTTC

clone_size: -
j_call: TRBJ1-2
v_call: TRBV5-4
d_call: -
cdr3_aa: CASSLWQSYGYTF
cdr3_nt: TGTGCCAGCAGCTTGTGGCAGTCCTATGGCTACACCTTC

clone_size: -
j_call: TRBJ1-3
v_call: TRBV4-1
d_call: -
cdr3_aa: CASSQEWQTLGNTIYF
cdr3_nt: TGCGCCAGCAGCCAAGAATGGCAGACTCTAGGAAACACCATATATTTT

clone_size: -
j_call: TRBJ1-1
v_call: TRBV6-6
d_call: TRBD1
cdr3_aa: CASTDTGGGNTEAFF
cdr3_nt: TGTGCCAGCACCGATACAGGGGGAGGGAACACTGAAGCTTTCTTT

clone_size: -
j_call: TRBJ2-3
v_call: TRBV10-3
d_call: TRBD1
cdr3_aa: CALGQGATDTQYF
cdr3_nt: TGTGCCCTCGGACAGGGGGCCACAGATACGCAGTATTTT

clone_size: -
j_call: TRBJ2-2
v_call: TRBV5-1
d_call: TRBD2
cdr3_aa: CASNPGLAGYTGELFF
cdr3_nt: TGCGCCAGCAACCCGGGACTAGCGGGATACACCGGGGAGCTGTTTTTT

clone_size: -
j_call: TRBJ2-7
v_call: TRBV7-9
d_call: TRBD1
cdr3_aa: CASSLVGTVSYEQYF
cdr3_nt: TGTGCCAGCAGCTTAGTTGGGACAGTCTCCTACGAGCAGTACTTC